The entry below gives a single T cell receptor (beta chain) sequence along with its context. From germline, CDR1 is LNHDA and CDR2 SQIVND (reference sequence). J gave up 3 bases and V 7 bases, and 6 bases lay outside the gene matches. This CDR3 is 14 amino acids long. The data derive from a study of blood T cell repertoires in COVID-19. Study background: Both acute and convalescent COVID-19 samples were obtained from the United States, Italy and Spain.

As originally analysed: Nucleated cell number was recorded as an estimate derived from reference gene primer amplification. Method: immunoSEQ multiplex PCR; TCRdb's copy keeps in-frame clones and lacks some. The V and J calls and clone size come from that table; D and trimming were worked out from the DNA. The table has approximately 240,000 clones, 70% to 90% seen once; the top ten hold over 9.5%. The receptor was isolated from a woman between 18 and 29 years old who had recovered from COVID-19. Specimen: peripheral blood. V gene TRBV19 combines with J gene TRBJ1-2, with TRBD1 matching 9 bases. CDR3 residues: CASIDRGEDYGYTF. CDR3 nucleotide sequence: TGTGCCAGTATCGACAGGGGGGAAGACTATGGCTACACCTTC.